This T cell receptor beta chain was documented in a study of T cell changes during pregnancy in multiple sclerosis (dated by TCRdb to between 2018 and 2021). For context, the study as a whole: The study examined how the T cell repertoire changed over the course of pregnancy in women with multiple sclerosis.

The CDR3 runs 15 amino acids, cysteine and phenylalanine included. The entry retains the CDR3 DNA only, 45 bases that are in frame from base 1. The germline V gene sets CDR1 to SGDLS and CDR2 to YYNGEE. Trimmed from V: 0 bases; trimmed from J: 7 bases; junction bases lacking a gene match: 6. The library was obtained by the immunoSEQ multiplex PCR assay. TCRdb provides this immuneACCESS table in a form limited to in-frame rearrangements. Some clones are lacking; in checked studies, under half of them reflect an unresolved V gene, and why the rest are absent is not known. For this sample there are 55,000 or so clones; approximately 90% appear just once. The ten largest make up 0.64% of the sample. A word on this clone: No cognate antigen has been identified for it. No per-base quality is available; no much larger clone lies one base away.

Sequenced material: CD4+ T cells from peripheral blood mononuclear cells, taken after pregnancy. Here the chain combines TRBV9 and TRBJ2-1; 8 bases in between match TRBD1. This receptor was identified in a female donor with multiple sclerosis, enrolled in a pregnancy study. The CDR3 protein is CASSVGAGGWNEQFF. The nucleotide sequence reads TGTGCCAGCAGCGTAGGGGCAGGGGGCTGGAATGAGCAGTTCTTC.